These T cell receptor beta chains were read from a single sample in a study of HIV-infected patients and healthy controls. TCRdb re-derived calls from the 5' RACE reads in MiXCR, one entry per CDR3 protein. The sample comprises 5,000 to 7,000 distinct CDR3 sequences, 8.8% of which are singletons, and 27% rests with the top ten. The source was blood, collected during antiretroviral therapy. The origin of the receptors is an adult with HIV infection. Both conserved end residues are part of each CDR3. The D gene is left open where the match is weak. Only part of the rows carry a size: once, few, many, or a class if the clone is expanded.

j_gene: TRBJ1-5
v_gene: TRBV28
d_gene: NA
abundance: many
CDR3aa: CASSPTQGNQPQHF
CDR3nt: TGTGCCAGCAGTCCGACTCAGGGCAATCAGCCCCAGCATTTT

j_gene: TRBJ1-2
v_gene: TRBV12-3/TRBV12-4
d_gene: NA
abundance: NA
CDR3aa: CASSLAGSYGYTF
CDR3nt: TGTGCCAGCAGTTTAGCGGGGTCCTATGGCTACACCTTC

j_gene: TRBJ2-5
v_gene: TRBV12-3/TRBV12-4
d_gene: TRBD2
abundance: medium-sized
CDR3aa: CASSRGLAGRYQETQYF
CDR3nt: TGTGCCAGCAGTCGAGGACTAGCGGGAAGGTACCAAGAGACCCAGTACTTC

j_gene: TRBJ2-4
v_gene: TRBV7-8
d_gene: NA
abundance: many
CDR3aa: CASSLGSLGMLHIQYF
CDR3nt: TGTGCCAGCAGCTTAGGATCTTTAGGGATGTTGCACATTCAGTACTTC

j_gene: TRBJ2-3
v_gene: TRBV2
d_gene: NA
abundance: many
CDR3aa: CASGRETTDTQYF
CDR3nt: TGTGCCAGCGGGAGAGAGACCACAGATACGCAGTATTTT

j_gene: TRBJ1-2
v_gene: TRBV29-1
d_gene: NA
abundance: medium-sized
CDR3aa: CSVEPSYTF
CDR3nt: TGCAGCGTTGAACCGAGCTACACCTTC

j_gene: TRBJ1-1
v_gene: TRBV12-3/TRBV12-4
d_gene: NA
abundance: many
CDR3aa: CASTPGAAMNTEAFF
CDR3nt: TGTGCCAGCACCCCTGGGGCAGCGATGAACACTGAAGCTTTCTTT

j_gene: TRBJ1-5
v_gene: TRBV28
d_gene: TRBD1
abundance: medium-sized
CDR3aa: CASSFDREGNQPQHF
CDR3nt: TGTGCCAGCAGTTTTGACAGGGAAGGGAATCAGCCCCAGCATTTT

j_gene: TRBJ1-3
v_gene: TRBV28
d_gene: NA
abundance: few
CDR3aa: CASRPDSGNTIYF
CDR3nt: TGTGCCAGCCGACCCGACTCTGGAAACACCATATATTTT

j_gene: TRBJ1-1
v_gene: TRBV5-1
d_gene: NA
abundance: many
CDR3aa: CASSPGSWEAFF
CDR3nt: TGCGCCAGCAGCCCGGGCAGCTGGGAAGCTTTCTTT

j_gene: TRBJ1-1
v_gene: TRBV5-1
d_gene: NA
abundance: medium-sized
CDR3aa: CASSLVGGGGTEAFF
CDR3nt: TGCGCCAGCAGCTTGGTGGGGGGAGGGGGCACTGAAGCTTTCTTT

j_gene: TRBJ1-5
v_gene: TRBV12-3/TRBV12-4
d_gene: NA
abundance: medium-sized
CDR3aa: CASSLIGQPQHF
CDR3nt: TGTGCCAGCAGTTTAATAGGACAGCCCCAGCATTTT

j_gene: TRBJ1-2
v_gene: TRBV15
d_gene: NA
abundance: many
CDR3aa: CATSRDGDGYTF
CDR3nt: TGTGCCACCAGCAGAGATGGGGATGGCTACACCTTC

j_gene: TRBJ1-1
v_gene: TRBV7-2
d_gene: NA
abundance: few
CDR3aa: CASSSTGNTEAFF
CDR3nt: TGTGCCAGCAGCTCGACAGGGAACACTGAAGCTTTCTTT

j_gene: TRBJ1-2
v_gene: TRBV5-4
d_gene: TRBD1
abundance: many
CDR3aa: CASRKVQGEGVTHPYGYTF
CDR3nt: TGTGCCAGCAGAAAAGTTCAGGGGGAAGGTGTGACTCATCCCTATGGCTACACCTTC

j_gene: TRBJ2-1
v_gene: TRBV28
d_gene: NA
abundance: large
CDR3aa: CASSSGGSSGVQFF
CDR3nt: TGTGCCAGCAGTTCTGGCGGGTCCTCTGGGGTGCAGTTCTTC

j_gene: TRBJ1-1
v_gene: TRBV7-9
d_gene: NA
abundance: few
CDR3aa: CASSLAPGGGTEAFF
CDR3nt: TGTGCCAGCAGCTTAGCACCGGGGGGTGGTACTGAAGCTTTCTTT

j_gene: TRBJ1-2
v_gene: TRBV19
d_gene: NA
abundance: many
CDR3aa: CASSTAGGRDYGYTF
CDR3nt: TGTGCCAGTAGTACCGCTGGTGGTCGCGACTATGGCTACACCTTC

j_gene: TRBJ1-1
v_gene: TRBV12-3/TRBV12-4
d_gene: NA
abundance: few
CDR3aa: CASSSGEVRDTEAFF
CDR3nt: TGTGCCAGCAGTTCAGGGGAGGTTCGGGACACTGAAGCTTTCTTT

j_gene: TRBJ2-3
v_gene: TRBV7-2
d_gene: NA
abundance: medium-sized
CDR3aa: CASSLGGTGLADTQYF
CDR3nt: TGTGCCAGCAGCTTAGGGGGTACGGGTCTGGCAGATACGCAGTATTTT

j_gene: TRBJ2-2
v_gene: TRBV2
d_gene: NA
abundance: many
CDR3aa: CASSEDSSGGTGELFF
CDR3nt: TGTGCCAGCAGTGAAGACTCCTCGGGTGGGACCGGGGAGCTGTTTTTT

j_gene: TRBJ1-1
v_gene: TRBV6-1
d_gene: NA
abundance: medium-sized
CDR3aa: CASGRLENTEAFF
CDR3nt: TGTGCCAGCGGTCGATTAGAGAACACTGAAGCTTTCTTT

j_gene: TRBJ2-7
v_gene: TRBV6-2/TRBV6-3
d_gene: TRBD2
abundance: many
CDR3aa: CASGRLAGLEQYF
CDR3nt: TGTGCCAGCGGGCGACTAGCGGGCCTAGAGCAGTACTTC

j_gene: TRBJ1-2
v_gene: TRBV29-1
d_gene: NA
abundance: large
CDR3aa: CSVEIPPWDGYTF
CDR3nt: TGCAGCGTTGAGATACCCCCCTGGGATGGCTACACCTTC

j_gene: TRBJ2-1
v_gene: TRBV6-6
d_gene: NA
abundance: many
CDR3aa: CASSYSGTRGVYNEQFF
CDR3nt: TGTGCCAGCAGTTACTCCGGGACGCGGGGCGTGTACAATGAGCAGTTCTTC

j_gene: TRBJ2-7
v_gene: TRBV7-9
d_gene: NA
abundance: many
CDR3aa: CASSTAGLSEQYF
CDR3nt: TGTGCCAGCAGCACGGCGGGACTCTCCGAGCAGTACTTC

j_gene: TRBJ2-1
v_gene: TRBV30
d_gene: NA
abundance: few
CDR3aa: CAWKEAVDEQFF
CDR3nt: TGTGCCTGGAAGGAGGCGGTCGATGAGCAGTTCTTC

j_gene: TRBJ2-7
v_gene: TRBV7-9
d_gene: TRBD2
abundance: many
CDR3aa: CASSARGGSNYEQYF
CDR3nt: TGTGCCAGCAGCGCCCGGGGCGGGAGTAACTACGAGCAGTACTTC

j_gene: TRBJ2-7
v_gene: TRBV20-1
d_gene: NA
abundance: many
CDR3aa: CSARREGDEQYF
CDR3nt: TGCAGTGCTAGGCGGGAAGGAGACGAGCAGTACTTC

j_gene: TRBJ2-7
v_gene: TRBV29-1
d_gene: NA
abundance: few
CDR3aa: CSVVPPGAYEQYF
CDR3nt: TGCAGCGTTGTGCCTCCGGGAGCCTACGAGCAGTACTTC

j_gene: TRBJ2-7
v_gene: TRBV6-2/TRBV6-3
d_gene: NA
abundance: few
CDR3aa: CASSWGSYEQYF
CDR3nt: TGTGCCAGCAGTTGGGGTTCCTACGAGCAGTACTTC

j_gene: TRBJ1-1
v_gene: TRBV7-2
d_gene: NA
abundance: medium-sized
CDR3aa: CASSFRFITGKTEAFF
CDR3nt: TGTGCCAGCAGCTTCCGATTTATTACAGGGAAGACTGAAGCTTTCTTT

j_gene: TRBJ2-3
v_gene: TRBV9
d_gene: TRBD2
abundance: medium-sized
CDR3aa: CASSATSGITDTQYF
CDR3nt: TGTGCCAGCAGTGCGACTAGCGGAATCACAGATACGCAGTATTTT

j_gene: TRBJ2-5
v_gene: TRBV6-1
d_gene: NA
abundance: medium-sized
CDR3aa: CASSEGPAGQETQYF
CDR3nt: TGTGCCAGCAGTGAAGGCCCCGCGGGGCAAGAGACCCAGTACTTC

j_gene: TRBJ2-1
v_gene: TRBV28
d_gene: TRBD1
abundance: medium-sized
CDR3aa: CASSLSYDRDLYNEQFF
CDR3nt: TGTGCCAGCAGTCTCTCCTACGACAGGGACCTTTACAATGAGCAGTTCTTC

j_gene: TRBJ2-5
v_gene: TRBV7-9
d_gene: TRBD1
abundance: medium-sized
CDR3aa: CASSFWWTGEAVSEETQYF
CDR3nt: TGTGCCAGCAGCTTCTGGTGGACAGGGGAGGCGGTGAGCGAAGAGACCCAGTACTTC

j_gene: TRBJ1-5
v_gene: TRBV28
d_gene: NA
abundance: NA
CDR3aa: CASRRTGKDNQPQHF
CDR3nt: TGTGCCAGCAGGCGGACCGGGAAAGACAATCAGCCCCAGCATTTT

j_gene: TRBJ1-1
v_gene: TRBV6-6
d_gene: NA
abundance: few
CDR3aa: CASSLFTEAFF
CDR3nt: TGTGCCAGCAGCTTATTCACTGAAGCTTTCTTT

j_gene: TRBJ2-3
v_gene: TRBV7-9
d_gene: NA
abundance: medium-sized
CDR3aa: CASAWERSSDTQYF
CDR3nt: TGTGCCAGCGCGTGGGAAAGGAGTTCAGATACGCAGTATTTT

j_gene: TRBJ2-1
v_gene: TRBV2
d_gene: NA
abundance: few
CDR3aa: CASLPGVYLNEQFF
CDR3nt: TGTGCCAGTCTGCCGGGAGTCTACCTCAATGAGCAGTTCTTC

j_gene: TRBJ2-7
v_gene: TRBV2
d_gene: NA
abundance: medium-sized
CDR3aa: CASSEGAAYEQYF
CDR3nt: TGTGCCAGCAGCGAAGGGGCAGCCTACGAGCAGTACTTC

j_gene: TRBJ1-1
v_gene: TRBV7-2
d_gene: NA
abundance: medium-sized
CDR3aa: CASSQTRTDLNTEAFF
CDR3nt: TGTGCCAGCAGCCAAACCCGGACGGATTTGAACACTGAAGCTTTCTTT

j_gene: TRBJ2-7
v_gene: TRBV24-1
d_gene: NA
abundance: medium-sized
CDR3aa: CATSSGRDSYEQYF
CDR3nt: TGTGCCACCAGCTCTGGGCGGGACTCCTACGAGCAGTACTTC

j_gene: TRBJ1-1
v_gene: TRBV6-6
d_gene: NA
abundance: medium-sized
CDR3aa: CASSYGGTEAFF
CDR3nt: TGTGCCAGCAGTTACGGGGGAACTGAAGCTTTCTTT

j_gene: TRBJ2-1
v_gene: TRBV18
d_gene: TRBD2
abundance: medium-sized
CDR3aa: CASSPTREGRTSSYNEQFF
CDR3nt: TGTGCCAGCTCACCGACTCGAGAGGGCAGGACTAGCTCCTACAATGAGCAGTTCTTC

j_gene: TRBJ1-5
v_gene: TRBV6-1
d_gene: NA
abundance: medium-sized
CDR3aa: CASSERILMGHQPQHF
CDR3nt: TGTGCCAGCAGTGAACGCATTCTCATGGGCCATCAGCCCCAGCATTTT

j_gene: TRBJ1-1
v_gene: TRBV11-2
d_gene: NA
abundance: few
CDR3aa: CASSHPMDGPFFEAFF
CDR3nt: TGTGCCAGCAGCCACCCGATGGACGGACCATTTTTTGAAGCTTTCTTT

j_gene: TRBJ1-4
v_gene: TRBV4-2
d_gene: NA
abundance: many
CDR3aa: CASSQDNGTNEKLFF
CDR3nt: TGTGCCAGCAGCCAGGATAACGGGACTAATGAAAAACTGTTTTTT

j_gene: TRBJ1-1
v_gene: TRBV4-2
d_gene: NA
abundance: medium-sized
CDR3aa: CASSPLTGTNTEAFF
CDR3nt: TGTGCCAGCAGCCCGCTGACAGGTACGAACACTGAAGCTTTCTTT

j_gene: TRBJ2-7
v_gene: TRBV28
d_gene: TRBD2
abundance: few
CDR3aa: CASSGLAGPYEQYF
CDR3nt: TGTGCCAGCAGCGGACTAGCGGGACCCTACGAGCAGTACTTC

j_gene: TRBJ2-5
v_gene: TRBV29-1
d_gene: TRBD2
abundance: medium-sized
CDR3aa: CSVEVSGRIHETQYF
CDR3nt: TGCAGCGTTGAAGTGAGCGGGAGGATTCATGAGACCCAGTACTTC

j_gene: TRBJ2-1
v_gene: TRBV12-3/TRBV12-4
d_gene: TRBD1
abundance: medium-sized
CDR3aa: CASSLPSGQGAGEQFF
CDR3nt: TGTGCCAGCAGTTTACCATCGGGACAGGGGGCCGGTGAGCAGTTCTTC

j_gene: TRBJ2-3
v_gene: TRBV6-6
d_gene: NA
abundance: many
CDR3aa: CASSYSLDTQYF
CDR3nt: TGTGCCAGCAGTTACTCGCTAGATACGCAGTATTTT

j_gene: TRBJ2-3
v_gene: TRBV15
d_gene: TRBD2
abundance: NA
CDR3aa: CATSSGLDSPDTQYF
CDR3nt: TGTGCCACCAGCAGTGGACTAGATTCTCCAGATACGCAGTATTTT